A selection of T cell receptor beta chains follows, all from one sample in a study of cytomegalovirus exposure and HLA in healthy donors. The table came from immunoSEQ multiplex PCR; TCRdb's copy has only in-frame clones and leaves some out. Of 45,000 to 65,000 clones in the sample, approximately 89% were seen once. Material for sequencing was PBMCs. These receptors were taken from a woman between 18 and 29 years old in good health and CMV-seropositive. Both conserved end residues are part of each CDR3. A D gene is named only where the DNA matches it firmly. Rows may omit the clone size; those that give it use once, few, many or a size class.

d_call: TRBD1
clone_size: -
j_call: TRBJ1-2
v_call: TRBV6-5
cdr3_aa: CASSRTGEGYTF
cdr3_nt: TGTGCCAGCAGTCGGACAGGGGAAGGCTACACCTTC

d_call: TRBD1
clone_size: -
j_call: TRBJ1-5
v_call: TRBV11-2
cdr3_aa: CASSLGDSYNQPQHF
cdr3_nt: TGTGCCAGCAGCTTAGGGGACAGCTACAATCAGCCCCAGCATTTT

d_call: -
clone_size: -
j_call: TRBJ2-5
v_call: TRBV28
cdr3_aa: CASSYRDGPGETQYF
cdr3_nt: TGTGCCAGCAGTTATCGGGATGGGCCGGGTGAGACCCAGTACTTC

d_call: TRBD1
clone_size: -
j_call: TRBJ2-7
v_call: TRBV6-6
cdr3_aa: CASSPGQYYEQYF
cdr3_nt: TGTGCCAGCAGTCCGGGACAGTACTACGAGCAGTACTTC

d_call: -
clone_size: -
j_call: TRBJ2-2
v_call: TRBV27
cdr3_aa: CASSFLGGRGTGELFF
cdr3_nt: TGTGCCAGCAGTTTTCTGGGGGGGCGAGGAACCGGGGAGCTGTTTTTT

d_call: TRBD1
clone_size: -
j_call: TRBJ2-3
v_call: TRBV7-9
cdr3_aa: CASSLTGAEKAQYF
cdr3_nt: TGTGCCAGCAGCTTAACAGGGGCCGAGAAGGCGCAGTATTTT

d_call: TRBD1
clone_size: -
j_call: TRBJ1-2
v_call: TRBV28
cdr3_aa: CASTEGGLRGGGYTF
cdr3_nt: TGTGCCAGCACTGAAGGGGGCCTCCGGGGCGGGGGCTACACCTTC

d_call: -
clone_size: -
j_call: TRBJ2-2
v_call: TRBV30
cdr3_aa: CAWSPYDTGELFF
cdr3_nt: TGTGCCTGGAGCCCCTACGATACCGGGGAGCTGTTTTTT

d_call: -
clone_size: once
j_call: TRBJ1-1
v_call: TRBV9
cdr3_aa: CASSTEGRNTEAFF
cdr3_nt: TGTGCCAGCAGCACGGAGGGAAGGAACACTGAAGCTTTCTTT

d_call: -
clone_size: -
j_call: TRBJ1-2
v_call: TRBV11-2
cdr3_aa: CASSFTPVGGYTF
cdr3_nt: TGTGCCAGCAGCTTTACCCCCGTCGGTGGCTACACCTTC

d_call: -
clone_size: -
j_call: TRBJ1-2
v_call: TRBV7-9
cdr3_aa: CASSFDSNYGYTF
cdr3_nt: TGTGCCAGCAGCTTTGACAGTAACTATGGCTACACCTTC

d_call: -
clone_size: -
j_call: TRBJ1-5
v_call: TRBV7-9
cdr3_aa: CASSPAGGPQPQHF
cdr3_nt: TGTGCCAGCAGCCCAGCGGGGGGCCCTCAGCCCCAGCATTTT

d_call: -
clone_size: -
j_call: TRBJ1-6
v_call: TRBV7-2
cdr3_aa: CASSFPRSPLHF
cdr3_nt: TGTGCCAGCAGCTTCCCGAGGTCACCCCTCCACTTT

d_call: TRBD1
clone_size: -
j_call: TRBJ1-2
v_call: TRBV30
cdr3_aa: CASSGGSHYGYTF
cdr3_nt: TGTGCCTCTTCAGGGGGATCCCACTATGGCTACACCTTC

d_call: TRBD1
clone_size: -
j_call: TRBJ1-5
v_call: TRBV7-2
cdr3_aa: CASSPGTGGQPQHF
cdr3_nt: TGTGCCAGCAGCCCAGGGACAGGGGGGCAGCCCCAGCATTTT

d_call: TRBD1
clone_size: -
j_call: TRBJ1-3
v_call: TRBV7-9
cdr3_aa: CASSKQGASGNTIYF
cdr3_nt: TGTGCCAGCAGCAAACAGGGGGCTTCTGGAAACACCATATATTTT

d_call: -
clone_size: -
j_call: TRBJ1-2
v_call: TRBV7-9
cdr3_aa: CASSTSYGYTF
cdr3_nt: TGTGCCAGCAGTACTAGCTATGGCTACACCTTC

d_call: TRBD1
clone_size: -
j_call: TRBJ1-1
v_call: TRBV28
cdr3_aa: CASSGPGQGGGTEAFF
cdr3_nt: TGTGCCAGCAGTGGTCCGGGACAGGGTGGTGGCACTGAAGCTTTCTTT

d_call: TRBD1
clone_size: -
j_call: TRBJ1-1
v_call: TRBV30
cdr3_aa: CAWSPKGDSLRNTEAFF
cdr3_nt: TGTGCCTGGAGCCCTAAGGGGGACAGCCTAAGGAACACTGAAGCTTTCTTT

d_call: TRBD1
clone_size: -
j_call: TRBJ2-6
v_call: TRBV28
cdr3_aa: CASSFQGQGRPGANVLTF
cdr3_nt: TGTGCCAGCAGTTTTCAGGGACAGGGGAGGCCTGGGGCCAACGTCCTGACTTTC

d_call: -
clone_size: -
j_call: TRBJ2-7
v_call: TRBV6-6
cdr3_aa: CASSYTGNEQYF
cdr3_nt: TGTGCCAGCAGTTATACAGGGAACGAGCAGTACTTC

d_call: TRBD1
clone_size: -
j_call: TRBJ1-4
v_call: TRBV7-9
cdr3_aa: CASSLGTGWNEKLFF
cdr3_nt: TGTGCCAGCAGCTTAGGGACAGGGTGGAATGAAAAACTGTTTTTT

d_call: TRBD1
clone_size: -
j_call: TRBJ1-6
v_call: TRBV5-4
cdr3_aa: CASSFGQGAGSPLHF
cdr3_nt: TGTGCCAGCAGCTTTGGACAGGGGGCCGGGTCACCCCTCCACTTT

d_call: TRBD2
clone_size: -
j_call: TRBJ2-3
v_call: TRBV6-1
cdr3_aa: CASSHGRGAADTQYF
cdr3_nt: TGTGCCAGCTCTCATGGGCGGGGGGCGGCAGATACGCAGTATTTT

d_call: TRBD1
clone_size: once
j_call: TRBJ2-3
v_call: TRBV7-7
cdr3_aa: CASSPGQGRTDTQYF
cdr3_nt: TGTGCTAGCAGCCCCGGACAGGGGAGAACAGATACGCAGTATTTT

d_call: TRBD1
clone_size: -
j_call: TRBJ2-5
v_call: TRBV9
cdr3_aa: CASSRDRGDQETQYF
cdr3_nt: TGTGCCAGCAGCAGGGACAGGGGCGACCAAGAGACCCAGTACTTC

d_call: TRBD1
clone_size: -
j_call: TRBJ1-2
v_call: TRBV5-6
cdr3_aa: CASSLRDRDHGYTF
cdr3_nt: TGTGCCAGCAGCTTGCGGGACAGGGATCATGGCTACACCTTC

d_call: -
clone_size: -
j_call: TRBJ2-4
v_call: TRBV5-6
cdr3_aa: CASSSEGDGDKNIQYF
cdr3_nt: TGTGCCAGCAGTAGTGAAGGGGATGGCGACAAAAACATTCAGTACTTC

d_call: -
clone_size: -
j_call: TRBJ2-2
v_call: TRBV27
cdr3_aa: CASSFLALGTGELFF
cdr3_nt: TGTGCCAGCAGTTTTCTAGCTTTGGGGACCGGGGAGCTGTTTTTT

d_call: -
clone_size: -
j_call: TRBJ2-2
v_call: TRBV9
cdr3_aa: CASSVDPAVSTGELFF
cdr3_nt: TGTGCCAGCAGCGTAGATCCAGCGGTGAGCACCGGGGAGCTGTTTTTT

d_call: TRBD1
clone_size: -
j_call: TRBJ1-6
v_call: TRBV7-2
cdr3_aa: CASSSDRAQRNSPLHF
cdr3_nt: TGTGCCAGCAGTTCGGACAGGGCCCAACGGAATTCACCCCTCCACTTT

d_call: TRBD1
clone_size: -
j_call: TRBJ1-1
v_call: TRBV30
cdr3_aa: CAWSGQGYTEAFF
cdr3_nt: TGTGCCTGGAGCGGACAGGGTTACACTGAAGCTTTCTTT

d_call: TRBD2
clone_size: once
j_call: TRBJ2-7
v_call: TRBV7-9
cdr3_aa: CASSLALGRAGDEQYF
cdr3_nt: TGTGCCAGCAGCTTAGCGCTAGGCAGGGCGGGGGACGAGCAGTACTTC

d_call: -
clone_size: -
j_call: TRBJ2-3
v_call: TRBV5-6
cdr3_aa: CASSADTGTDTQYF
cdr3_nt: TGTGCCAGCAGCGCCGACACAGGCACAGATACGCAGTATTTT

d_call: -
clone_size: -
j_call: TRBJ2-6
v_call: TRBV4-3
cdr3_aa: CASRWNRAVGSGANVLTF
cdr3_nt: TGCGCCAGCAGGTGGAACAGGGCTGTGGGCTCTGGGGCCAACGTCCTGACTTTC

d_call: -
clone_size: -
j_call: TRBJ1-6
v_call: TRBV29-1
cdr3_aa: CSGARDSNSPLHF
cdr3_nt: TGCAGCGGTGCTCGGGATTCTAATTCACCCCTCCACTTT

d_call: TRBD2
clone_size: -
j_call: TRBJ2-3
v_call: TRBV11-2
cdr3_aa: CASSSLTGGNTDTQYF
cdr3_nt: TGTGCCAGCAGCTCCCTAACGGGGGGGAACACAGATACGCAGTATTTT

d_call: TRBD1
clone_size: -
j_call: TRBJ1-1
v_call: TRBV2
cdr3_aa: CASSLQGRDTEAFF
cdr3_nt: TGTGCCAGCAGTTTACAGGGGAGAGACACTGAAGCTTTCTTT

d_call: -
clone_size: -
j_call: TRBJ2-3
v_call: TRBV19
cdr3_aa: CASSIDKGGTDTQYF
cdr3_nt: TGTGCCAGTAGTATAGATAAAGGGGGCACAGATACGCAGTATTTT

d_call: -
clone_size: -
j_call: TRBJ2-2
v_call: TRBV7-9
cdr3_aa: CASSLAIRYTGELFF
cdr3_nt: TGTGCCAGCAGCTTAGCGATCCGGTACACCGGGGAGCTGTTTTTT

d_call: TRBD2
clone_size: -
j_call: TRBJ2-3
v_call: TRBV5-1
cdr3_aa: CASSLLSRGGAPDTQYF
cdr3_nt: TGCGCCAGCAGCTTGTTGTCGAGGGGAGGGGCCCCAGATACGCAGTATTTT

d_call: -
clone_size: once
j_call: TRBJ2-5
v_call: TRBV2
cdr3_aa: CASSVKETQYF
cdr3_nt: TGTGCCAGCAGCGTAAAAGAGACCCAGTACTTC

d_call: TRBD1
clone_size: -
j_call: TRBJ2-3
v_call: TRBV15
cdr3_aa: CATSIEDRGDTQYF
cdr3_nt: TGTGCCACCAGCATTGAAGACAGGGGGGATACGCAGTATTTT

d_call: TRBD1
clone_size: -
j_call: TRBJ1-2
v_call: TRBV5-1
cdr3_aa: CASRLTGAINYGYTF
cdr3_nt: TGCGCCAGCAGATTGACAGGGGCTATTAACTATGGCTACACCTTC

d_call: TRBD2
clone_size: -
j_call: TRBJ2-7
v_call: TRBV7-8
cdr3_aa: CASSSGTSGGAVYEQYF
cdr3_nt: TGTGCCAGCAGCTCCGGGACTAGCGGGGGGGCGGTTTACGAGCAGTACTTC

d_call: -
clone_size: -
j_call: TRBJ1-3
v_call: TRBV5-1
cdr3_aa: CASSLDRSSGNTIYF
cdr3_nt: TGCGCCAGCAGCTTGGACAGAAGCTCTGGAAACACCATATATTTT

d_call: TRBD1
clone_size: -
j_call: TRBJ2-7
v_call: TRBV7-9
cdr3_aa: CASSSGQGGATYEQYF
cdr3_nt: TGTGCCAGCAGCTCGGGACAGGGGGGAGCAACCTACGAGCAGTACTTC

d_call: -
clone_size: -
j_call: TRBJ2-2
v_call: TRBV5-8
cdr3_aa: CASSLSGSAGELFF
cdr3_nt: TGTGCCAGCAGCTTGTCAGGGTCCGCCGGGGAGCTGTTTTTT

d_call: TRBD1
clone_size: -
j_call: TRBJ2-4
v_call: TRBV5-6
cdr3_aa: CASSARTGRAKNIQYF
cdr3_nt: TGTGCCAGCAGCGCCAGGACAGGGAGAGCCAAAAACATTCAGTACTTC

d_call: -
clone_size: -
j_call: TRBJ1-1
v_call: TRBV7-2
cdr3_aa: CASSLARSPATTEAFF
cdr3_nt: TGTGCCAGCAGCTTAGCGCGGTCCCCCGCTACCACTGAAGCTTTCTTT

d_call: TRBD2
clone_size: -
j_call: TRBJ2-1
v_call: TRBV19
cdr3_aa: CASTGGGAHEQFF
cdr3_nt: TGTGCCAGTACGGGCGGGGGGGCCCATGAGCAGTTCTTC

d_call: TRBD2
clone_size: once
j_call: TRBJ2-3
v_call: TRBV4-1
cdr3_aa: CASSQALAGADTQYF
cdr3_nt: TGCGCCAGCAGCCAAGCCCTAGCGGGGGCAGATACGCAGTATTTT

d_call: -
clone_size: few
j_call: TRBJ2-7
v_call: TRBV6-1
cdr3_aa: CASTNGLTQAEQYF
cdr3_nt: TGTGCCAGCACAAATGGACTGACCCAGGCCGAGCAGTACTTC

d_call: -
clone_size: -
j_call: TRBJ1-4
v_call: TRBV6-5
cdr3_aa: CASSLPGQPLFF
cdr3_nt: TGTGCCAGCAGCCTCCCCGGACAGCCACTGTTTTTT

d_call: TRBD1
clone_size: -
j_call: TRBJ2-7
v_call: TRBV27
cdr3_aa: CASSRQGPPYEQYF
cdr3_nt: TGTGCCAGCAGCCGACAGGGCCCCCCCTACGAGCAGTACTTC

d_call: -
clone_size: once
j_call: TRBJ1-1
v_call: TRBV6-1
cdr3_aa: CASSEALGGSEAFF
cdr3_nt: TGTGCCAGCAGTGAAGCTCTGGGGGGGTCTGAAGCTTTCTTT

d_call: -
clone_size: -
j_call: TRBJ2-2
v_call: TRBV19
cdr3_aa: CASSKPVRANTGELFF
cdr3_nt: TGTGCCAGTAGTAAGCCGGTCCGCGCGAACACCGGGGAGCTGTTTTTT